The 7 T cell receptor beta chains listed next were all sequenced from one sample in a study of blood T cell repertoires in COVID-19 (TCRdb year 2020). Library preparation employed the immunoSEQ multiplex PCR assay. TCRdb carries this immuneACCESS record with in-frame sequences only. Its versions omit some clonotypes, under half of them owing to an unresolved V gene in the studies checked, with the rest unexplained. The sample table contains approximately 74,000 clones; only one count was recorded for more than 75% of them. The ten largest make up approximately 50% of the sample. Sequences were obtained from peripheral blood. These receptors were taken from a human donor in a cohort sampled during active COVID-19.

V is TRBV2 and J is TRBJ2-4, with D possibly matching TRBD2 (6 bases). The CDR3 covers 16 residues. The germline gives CDR1 SNHLY, CDR2 FYNNEI. Trimming cost V 7 bases and J 5 bases, with 21 bases left between them. CDR3 nucleotide sequence: TGTGCCAGCATCAATCGACTAGAGTGGGTCCAAAACATTCAGTACTTC. Translated, it gives CASINRLEWVQNIQYF. Together with reference TRBV2 and TRBJ2-4, the CDR3 gives the full variable domain: EPEVTQTPSHQVTQMGQEVILRCVPISNHLYFYWYRQILGQKVEFLVSFYNNEISEKSEIFDDQFSVERPDGSNFTLKIRSTKLEDSAMYFCASINRLEWVQNIQYFGAGTRLSVL.

The rearrangement uses TRBV19 and TRBJ2-7; perhaps TRBD1 as D (6 bases). Germline loops: CDR1 LNHDA, CDR2 SQIVND (reference sequence). The CDR3 consists of 14 residues. Trimming cost V 6 bases and J 2 bases, with 14 bases left between them. The CDR3 is CASRPGQGTYEQYF. The CDR3, as DNA: TGTGCCAGTAGGCCAGGGCAGGGGACCTACGAGCAGTACTTC.

The rearrangement joins TRBV2 to TRBJ2-6; D is perhaps TRBD1 (6 bases). CDR1 and CDR2 (germline): SNHLY, FYNNEI. Trimming removed 4 bases at V and 1 base at J, with 17 bases between. The length of the CDR3 is 18 residues. CDR3 sequence (DNA): TGTGCCAGCAGTGGGATAGGGGGTTACCCGTCTGGGGCCAACGTCCTGACTTTC. It specifies CASSGIGGYPSGANVLTF.

CDR3: CASSRGGPTDTQYF. CDR3 nucleotide sequence: TGCGCCAGCAGCCGGGGGGGCCCAACAGATACGCAGTATTTT. V usage is TRBV5-1 and J usage is TRBJ2-3; 8 nucleotides agree with TRBD2. The CDR3 is 14 amino acids. The V segment lost 4 bases and the J segment 3 bases; nucleotides outside the gene matches: 4. Germline CDR1 is SGHRS and CDR2 is YFSETQ. Filled out from reference TRBV5-1 and TRBJ2-3, the complete variable domain reads KAGVTQTPRYLIKTRGQQVTLSCSPISGHRSVSWYQQTPGQGLQFLFEYFSETQRNKGNFPGRFSGRQFSNSRSEMNVSTLELGDSALYLCASSRGGPTDTQYFGPGTRLTVL.

V and J are TRBV29-1 and TRBJ1-1; D is perhaps TRBD1 (5 bases). V dropped 0 bases and J dropped 1 base, with 12 bases sitting between them. Germline V CDR1 and CDR2: SQVTM, ANQGSEA. CDR3 length equals 15 residues. CDR3 sequence: CSVEDAGLTNTEAFF. CDR3 in DNA: TGCAGCGTTGAAGATGCGGGACTTACGAACACTGAAGCTTTCTTT. Full variable domain (outside the CDR3, taken from reference TRBV29-1 and TRBJ1-1): SAVISQKPSRDICQRGTSLTIQCQVDSQVTMMFWYRQQPGQSLTLIATANQGSEATYESGFVIDKFPISRPNLTFSTLTVSNMSPEDSSIYLCSVEDAGLTNTEAFFGQGTRLTVV.

The table lists this clone with a count of one. The rearrangement links TRBV2 to TRBJ2-6; TRBD1 might be the D (5 bases). The CDR3 consists of 17 residues. Trimming shortened V by 4 bases and J by 2 bases, and 15 bases separated the two germline ends. Germline assignment: CDR1 SNHLY and CDR2 FYNNEI. The CDR3 sequence is CASSAQRSGTGANVLTF. DNA of the CDR3: TGTGCCAGCAGTGCCCAGAGGTCAGGGACTGGGGCCAACGTCCTGACTTTC.

The chain recombines TRBV6-5 with TRBJ2-5; D perhaps matches TRBD2 (6 bases). The CDR3 is made up of 15 amino acids. V lost 6 bases and J lost 0, with 14 bases in between. The germline V gene encodes CDR1 MNHEY and CDR2 SVGAGI. The CDR3 here is CASRDTGGYQETQYF. CDR3 bases: TGTGCCAGCAGGGACACTGGGGGGTACCAAGAGACCCAGTACTTC.